One sample yielded the 23 T cell receptor beta chains listed below, sequenced in a study of blood T cell repertoires in COVID-19. The repertoire was sequenced with immunoSEQ multiplex PCR; TCRdb's copy has only in-frame clones and lacks some. The repertoire holds approximately 180,000 clones, with 70% to 90% as singletons. The sample consisted of peripheral blood. Receptors originate from a middle-aged man with active or convalescent COVID-19.

The chain has TRBV11-1 and TRBJ2-1, with D possibly TRBD2 on 6 matching bases. The germline V and J ends were trimmed by 5 bases and 2 bases, with 16 bases remaining between them. CDR3 size: 16 residues. Per the germline V gene, CDR1 is SGHAT and CDR2 is FQDESV (reference sequence). CDR3 nucleotide sequence: TGTGCCAGCAGCCGACTTGGGGGGTCTACCTACAATGAGCAGTTCTTC. Its translation: CASSRLGGSTYNEQFF.

This chain joins TRBV2 and TRBJ1-2, with TRBD1 as a possible D gene (6 bases). The CDR3 runs 13 residues. Trimming stripped 4 bases from V and 3 bases from J, with 9 bases between. In germline, CDR1 is SNHLY, CDR2 FYNNEI. CDR3 DNA: TGTGCCAGCAGTGTCAGGGGATACTATGGCTACACCTTC. This sequence encodes CASSVRGYYGYTF.

The V gene is TRBV5-1, the J gene TRBJ2-3; TRBD2 aligns across 13 bases. The CDR3 has 16 amino acids. The V and J ends lost 4 bases and 2 bases, in that order; junction bases with no gene match: 4. From germline, CDR1 is SGHRS and CDR2 YFSETQ. The CDR3 loop reads CASSEGTSGNTDTQYF. The CDR3 DNA reads TGCGCCAGCAGCGAGGGGACTAGCGGGAACACAGATACGCAGTATTTT.

The V call is TRBV4-1, the J call TRBJ1-1; 8 nucleotides line up with TRBD1. V shed 2 bases, J shed 5 bases, and the junction held 4 bases outside the gene matches. Germline loops: CDR1 MGHRA, CDR2 YSYEKL. There are 14 residues in the CDR3. CDR3 in amino acids: CASSQPQGATEAFF. DNA for the CDR3: TGCGCCAGCAGCCAACCTCAGGGGGCTACTGAAGCTTTCTTT.

The rearrangement joins TRBV5-6 to TRBJ2-1; D remains ambiguous. The CDR3 covers 15 residues. The germline V gene encodes CDR1 SGHDT and CDR2 YYEEEE. V lost 0 bases, J lost 5 bases, and 12 bases lay in between. The CDR3 loop is CASSLGVGAHNEQFF. The CDR3 region has the DNA TGTGCCAGCAGCTTGGGGGTAGGAGCCCACAATGAGCAGTTCTTC.

This chain uses TRBV15 with TRBJ1-2; TRBD1 might be the D (6 bases). V was cut by 0 bases and J by 8 bases, with 7 bases left in between. The CDR3 consists of 12 residues. From germline, CDR1 is LNHNV and CDR2 YYDKDF (reference sequence). Here the CDR3 DNA reads TGTGCCACCAGCAGAGATCAGGGGGGCTACACCTTC. It yields the protein CATSRDQGGYTF.

The chain links TRBV10-3 to TRBJ1-1; TRBD1 aligns across 8 bases. CDR1 and CDR2 (germline): ENHRY, SYGVKD. J lost 5 bases, V lost 3 bases, and 5 bases had no gene match. The CDR3 consists of 14 residues. The CDR3 is CAISDPRDRTEAFF. In DNA form, the CDR3 reads TGTGCCATCAGTGATCCCCGGGACAGGACTGAAGCTTTCTTT.

This rearrangement joins TRBV5-1 to TRBJ1-2; 7 bases agree with TRBD1. Germline V gene data show CDR1 as SGHRS and CDR2 as YFSETQ. Trimming took 0 bases from V and 8 from J; bases not matched to a gene: 7. This CDR3 is built from 14 residues. CDR3 in amino acids: CASSLGQGLGGYTF. CDR3 coding DNA: TGCGCCAGCAGCTTGGGACAGGGCCTGGGAGGCTACACCTTC. The full variable domain, rest sourced from reference TRBV5-1 and TRBJ1-2, is KAGVTQTPRYLIKTRGQQVTLSCSPISGHRSVSWYQQTPGQGLQFLFEYFSETQRNKGNFPGRFSGRQFSNSRSEMNVSTLELGDSALYLCASSLGQGLGGYTFGSGTRLTVV.

This clone was seen just once. V and J are TRBV6-1 and TRBJ1-2; 10 bases map to TRBD1. V was pared by 4 bases and J by 4 bases, with 9 bases of the junction left unmatched. CDR1 is MNHNS, CDR2 SASEGT, per germline. CDR3 length: 16 amino acids. Here the CDR3 DNA reads TGTGCCAGCAGTGGGGGAATAAGGACAGGGGGCTATGGCTACACCTTC. Protein sequence: CASSGGIRTGGYGYTF.

The V call is TRBV27, the J call TRBJ1-6; D may be TRBD1 (5 bases). V was trimmed by 5 bases and J by 5 bases, leaving 16 bases between them. The length of the CDR3 is 16 residues. In germline, CDR1 is MNHEY, CDR2 SMNVEV (reference sequence). The DNA for the CDR3 is TGTGCCAGCAGTCTGAGGGCAGGGAGGGATAATTCACCCCTCCACTTT. This translates into CASSLRAGRDNSPLHF.

This rearrangement joins TRBV4-1 to TRBJ1-5; D unresolved. Trimming cost V 1 base and J 3 bases, with 13 bases left between them. This CDR3 is 16 amino acids long. Per the germline V gene, CDR1 is MGHRA and CDR2 is YSYEKL. CDR3 loop: CASSQGRLVLNQPQHF. For the CDR3, the DNA is TGCGCCAGCAGCCAAGGTAGACTTGTACTCAATCAGCCCCAGCATTTT.

The chain recombines TRBV5-1 with TRBJ2-3, with TRBD2 identical over 7 bases. V gave up 1 base and J gave up 6 bases; unmatched junction bases: 5. Per germline, CDR1 SGHRS and CDR2 YFSETQ. CDR3 size: 14 residues. CDR3 sequence: CASSLQRGLDTQYF. The CDR3 DNA is TGCGCCAGCAGCTTGCAGCGGGGACTTGATACGCAGTATTTT. Full variable domain (outside the CDR3, taken from reference TRBV5-1 and TRBJ2-3): KAGVTQTPRYLIKTRGQQVTLSCSPISGHRSVSWYQQTPGQGLQFLFEYFSETQRNKGNFPGRFSGRQFSNSRSEMNVSTLELGDSALYLCASSLQRGLDTQYFGPGTRLTVL.

The V call is TRBV7-8, the J call TRBJ2-6; tentatively, D is TRBD2 (6 bases). There are 19 residues in the CDR3. Germline CDR1 reads SGHVS; CDR2 reads FQNEAQ. V lost 3 bases and J lost 6, with 24 bases in between. CDR3 in amino acids: CASSFPLGGDNLAANVLTF. CDR3 nucleotides: TGTGCCAGCAGCTTCCCCTTGGGAGGCGATAACCTGGCGGCCAACGTCCTGACTTTC.

This sequence joins TRBV7-3 and TRBJ1-2, with D perhaps TRBD1 (5 bases). The V end lost 5 bases, the J end lost 3 bases, and 10 bases lay between the germline ends. In germline, CDR1 is SGHTA, CDR2 FQGTGA. The CDR3 contains 13 residues. This chain's CDR3 is CASSPGGDYGYTF. The CDR3 DNA reads as TGTGCCAGCAGCCCCGGGGGGGACTATGGCTACACCTTC.

This clone showed up just once. The chain uses TRBV19 and TRBJ2-3, with TRBD1 matching over 10 bases. This CDR3 is 18 amino acids long. V shed 0 bases and J 0 bases; nucleotides not matched to a gene: 6. CDR1 is LNHDA, CDR2 SQIVND, per germline (reference sequence). The CDR3 coding sequence is TGTGCCAGTAGTATAGAGGCCGGGACAGGGGCAAGCACAGATACGCAGTATTTT. Translation gives CASSIEAGTGASTDTQYF.

The V and J genes are TRBV9 and TRBJ1-3; 9 bases are a match to TRBD1. In germline, CDR1 is SGDLS, CDR2 YYNGEE. The CDR3 contains 15 residues. The V and J ends lost 3 bases and 6 bases, in that order; junction bases with no gene match: 7. CDR3 DNA sequence: TGTGCCAGCAGCGCGACAGGGGGTAGAGAAAACACCATATATTTT. Amino acids: CASSATGGRENTIYF.

V is TRBV28 and J is TRBJ2-7; a possible D gene is TRBD2 (6 bases). The CDR3 is made up of 15 amino acids. V was shortened by 3 bases and J by 0 bases, with 12 bases between the two germline ends. CDR1 and CDR2 (germline): MDHEN, SYDVKM. The CDR3 sequence is CASSFGGATSYEQYF. As DNA, the CDR3 is TGTGCCAGCAGTTTCGGCGGGGCTACCTCCTACGAGCAGTACTTC.

V is TRBV9 and J is TRBJ1-6, with D hard to call. Trimming removed 2 bases at V and 10 bases at J, with 13 bases between. Germline lookup yields CDR1 SGDLS and CDR2 YYNGEE. CDR3 length: 14 residues. The CDR3 region has the DNA TGTGCCAGCAGCGTCGGAGCGGAGGGCTCACCCCTCCACTTT. This translates into CASSVGAEGSPLHF.

V gene TRBV30 combines with J gene TRBJ2-7; TRBD2 is a possible D gene (7 bases). The CDR3 loop spans 14 amino acids. Per germline, CDR1 GTSNPN and CDR2 SVGIG (reference sequence). Deletions cut 3 bases from V and 2 bases from J, with 14 bases between. This chain's CDR3 is CAWSPRGATYEQYF. CDR3 nucleotides: TGTGCCTGGAGCCCACGGGGGGCCACCTACGAGCAGTACTTC.

The V and J genes are TRBV7-6 and TRBJ2-3; 11 positions match TRBD2. Germline V lookup: CDR1 SGHVS, CDR2 FNYEAQ. The CDR3 runs 15 residues. V shed 5 bases and J 7 bases; nucleotides not matched to a gene: 8. The CDR3 region is CASSLLAGVGNTQYF. In DNA, the CDR3 is TGTGCCAGCAGCCTACTAGCGGGGGTCGGAAATACGCAGTATTTT.

CDR3 in amino acids: CASSQGFGGAGNTIYF. The CDR3 nucleotides are TGTGCCAGCAGCCAAGGTTTCGGCGGGGCCGGAAACACCATATATTTT. The chain has TRBV3-1 (or the pseudogene TRBV3-2) and TRBJ1-3, with D possibly matching TRBD1 (5 bases). This CDR3 comprises 16 residues. V lost 1 base to trimming and J lost 4 bases, with 14 bases between them. Germline V gene data show CDR1 as LGHDT and CDR2 as YNNKEL (reference sequence).

CDR3 protein: CASSSTGGGHEQYF. CDR3 nucleotides: TGTGCCAGTAGTAGTACAGGGGGAGGTCACGAGCAGTACTTC. The chain couples TRBV19 to TRBJ2-7; TRBD1 aligns across 8 bases. CDR1 is LNHDA, CDR2 SQIVND, per germline (reference sequence). CDR3 length equals 14 residues. Trimming took 4 bases from V and 5 from J; bases not matched to a gene: 7.

This chain links TRBV4-3 with TRBJ1-3; no firm D call. CDR3 length equals 15 residues. The V end was cut by 1 base, the J end by 0 bases, with 7 bases between. CDR1 and CDR2 (germline): LGHNA, YSLEER. In DNA form, the CDR3 reads TGCGCCAGCAGCCAAGGAGTGAACTCTGGAAACACCATATATTTT. This codes for CASSQGVNSGNTIYF.